One T cell receptor beta chain is described in this entry. Its matching antigen is unknown. The sample is drawn from a study of shared clonotypes between healthy human individuals. The study enrolled healthy HIV-negative adults without recent acute infections or vaccinations as donors. V was cut by 4 bases and J by 0 bases, with 11 bases left in between. This CDR3 is 15 amino acids long. The germline V gene has CDR1 SGHDT and CDR2 YYEEEE. Study-wide points: Sharing across a handful of donors was seen in around 5% of naive CD4 clonotypes.

Clones were read by immunoSEQ multiplex PCR, and TCRdb kept only the in-frame ones, dropping some. The sample shows 2 million to 2.5 million clones, 80% to 95% of them seen only once. Material: naive CD4+ T cells from PBMCs. As for subset: CD45RA+ positively selected. This sequence was found in a man aged 18 to 35 in good health. Some clones in this sample may be carry-over from other donors' samples. V gene TRBV5-6 combines with J gene TRBJ2-1; no reliable D call. The CDR3 sequence: CASSLPMGSYNEQFF. The CDR3 bases are TGTGCCAGCAGCCTTCCTATGGGCTCCTACAATGAGCAGTTCTTC. The whole variable domain, filled in from reference TRBV5-6 and TRBJ2-1, reads DAGVTQSPTHLIKTRGQQVTLRCSPKSGHDTVSWYQQALGQGPQFIFQYYEEEERQRGNFPDRFSGHQFPNYSSELNVNALLLGDSALYLCASSLPMGSYNEQFFGPGTRLTVL.